Listed here are 27 T cell receptor beta chains from one sample, sequenced in a study of regulatory T cells in long-lasting Graves disease. iRepertoire HTBI primers and Arm-PCR of CDR3 regions built TCR beta libraries. TCRdb passed the multiplex PCR reads through MiXCR, listing each CDR3 protein once. This sample yields about 200,000 distinct CDR3 sequences, of which roughly 18% are seen a single time; roughly a fifth belongs to the top ten. Time point specified: newly diagnosed GD, antithyroid drugs for less than 3 months. Construction of the TCR library relied on RNA isolated from PBMCs. Specimen: peripheral blood mononuclear cells (PBMCs), collected at new diagnosis, from a patient treated with antithyroid drugs. All receptors derive from a female donor with Graves disease.

This clonotype was counted ten times or more. The chain carries TRBV2 and TRBJ2-3; possible D gene TRBD2, 5 bases. This CDR3 has 13 amino acids. V was clipped by 3 bases and J by 1 base, with 5 bases between them. Germline CDR1 and CDR2: SNHLY and FYNNEI. The DNA of the CDR3 is TGTGCCAGCAGTGATAGCGGCACAGATACGCAGTATTTT. This codes for CASSDSGTDTQYF.

As concerns this clonotype: This probably arose from a read error, given a far larger clone one base away. The V and J genes are TRBV11-3 and TRBJ2-3; no firm D call. V was shortened by 4 bases and J by 5 bases, with 10 bases between the two germline ends. The germline gives CDR1 SGHNT, CDR2 YENEEA. This CDR3 comprises 13 residues. The DNA of the CDR3 is TGTGCCAGCAGCTCCTTCCTCATAGATACGCAGTATTTT. Translation: CASSSFLIDTQYF.

This chain joins TRBV28 and TRBJ2-3, with TRBD2 matching 10 bases. V trimming: 6 bases; J trimming: 7 bases; junction bases outside the gene matches: 10. This CDR3 is built from 15 residues. CDR1 and CDR2 (germline): MDHEN, SYDVKM. The DNA for the CDR3 is TGTGCCAGCAGCCAGCGGGAGGGCCGGTGGAATACGCAGTATTTT. Its protein is CASSQREGRWNTQYF. Full variable domain (remainder filled in from reference TRBV28 and TRBJ2-3): DVKVTQSSRYLVKRTGEKVFLECVQDMDHENMFWYRQDPGLGLRLIYFSYDVKMKEKGDIPEGYSVSREKKERFSLILESASTNQTSMYLCASSQREGRWNTQYFGPGTRLTVL.

This clonotype was counted ten times or more. The V and J genes are TRBV15 and TRBJ1-3; D is undetermined. The CDR3 is made up of 14 amino acids. The germline CDR1 and CDR2 sequences are LNHNV and YYDKDF (reference sequence). Between the trimmed V and J ends, which lost 1 base and 1 base, there was a span of 5 bases. The CDR3 here is CATSRGASGNTIYF. The CDR3 nucleotides read TGTGCCACCAGCAGAGGGGCTTCTGGAAACACCATATATTTT.

The V and J genes are TRBV12-3 or TRBV12-4 and TRBJ1-1; D not resolved. The CDR3 is made up of 15 amino acids. V lost 5 bases to trimming and J lost 5 bases, with 18 bases between them. As DNA, the CDR3 is TGTGCCAGCAGTCCAAATATTTTGGAGTGGACTGAAGCTTTCTTT. The encoded protein is CASSPNILEWTEAFF.

This rearrangement joins TRBV2 to TRBJ2-2; 8 bases map to TRBD1. CDR1 SNHLY and CDR2 FYNNEI come from the germline V gene. V dropped 8 bases and J dropped 1; count of bases not matched to a gene: 0. CDR3 length: 13 residues. CDR3 coding DNA: TGTGCCAGCGGACAGGGGAACACCGGGGAGCTGTTTTTT. Translated: CASGQGNTGELFF.

This clonotype was observed a handful of times. The rearrangement joins TRBV2 to TRBJ2-7; TRBD2 matches 8 bases. CDR1 SNHLY and CDR2 FYNNEI come from the germline V gene. The CDR3 runs 13 residues. The V segment lost 8 bases and the J segment 2 bases; nucleotides outside the gene matches: 5. CDR3 residues: CASGSGRAYEQYF. The CDR3 DNA reads as TGTGCCAGCGGGTCCGGGAGGGCCTACGAGCAGTACTTC.

This clonotype has a count of ten or more. The chain has TRBV7-9 and TRBJ2-1; 7 bases map to TRBD2. J gave up 1 base and V 5 bases, and 8 bases lay outside the gene matches. Germline V CDR1 and CDR2: SEHNR, FQNEAQ (reference sequence). This CDR3 contains 16 residues. CDR3 protein: CASSPHRGSSYNEQFF. The DNA of the CDR3 is TGTGCCAGCAGCCCCCATCGCGGGAGTTCCTACAATGAGCAGTTCTTC.

The chain couples TRBV7-9 to TRBJ1-1; D might be TRBD1 (5 bases). Germline values: CDR1 SEHNR, CDR2 FQNEAQ (reference sequence). Trimming stripped 5 bases from V and 5 bases from J, with 15 bases between. This CDR3 contains 14 residues. Here the CDR3 DNA reads TGTGCCAGCAGCCTCCGACAGTTTGGGACTGAAGCTTTCTTT. Translating it yields CASSLRQFGTEAFF.

This clonotype was recorded many times. The chain recombines TRBV30 with TRBJ2-2; the D is unclear. The CDR3 has 13 residues. Between the trimmed V and J ends, which lost 2 bases and 2 bases, there was a span of 6 bases. Germline V gives CDR1 GTSNPN, CDR2 SVGIG (reference sequence). The CDR3 loop is CAWSIENTGELFF. CDR3 in DNA: TGTGCCTGGAGTATAGAAAACACCGGGGAGCTGTTTTTT. Based on the CDR3 plus reference TRBV30 and TRBJ2-2, the full variable domain is SQTIHQWPATLVQPVGSPLSLECTVEGTSNPNLYWYRQAAGRGLQLLFYSVGIGQISSEVPQNLSASRPQDRQFILSSKKLLLSDSGFYLCAWSIENTGELFFGEGSRLTVL.

This clonotype occurred many times. The rearrangement links TRBV9 to TRBJ2-5; tentatively, D is TRBD1 (5 bases). Germline CDR1 is SGDLS and CDR2 is YYNGEE. Trimming left V 4 bases short and J 2 bases short, with 15 bases between. This CDR3 is built from 15 residues. The chain's CDR3 is CASSHQLGPQETQYF. The CDR3 nucleotides read TGTGCCAGCAGCCACCAATTGGGGCCACAAGAGACCCAGTACTTC.

The gene calls are TRBV19 and TRBJ1-6; D gene ambiguous. The CDR3 has 14 amino acids. V lost 3 bases to trimming and J lost 7 bases, with 10 bases between them. Germline values: CDR1 LNHDA, CDR2 SQIVND (reference sequence). DNA for the CDR3: TGTGCCAGTAGTATTTGGAGCCGGAATTCACCCCTCCACTTT. Translating it yields CASSIWSRNSPLHF.

This clonotype was seen at least ten times. The rearrangement uses TRBV2 and TRBJ1-5, with TRBD1 matching 8 bases. The CDR3 has 16 amino acids. CDR1 and CDR2 from the germline V gene are SNHLY and FYNNEI. V dropped 6 bases and J dropped 0; count of bases not matched to a gene: 7. CDR3 sequence: CASSPGQGYSNQPQHF. The DNA for the CDR3 is TGTGCCAGCAGCCCCGGACAGGGCTATAGCAATCAGCCCCAGCATTTT.

In this sample, this clonotype turned up many times. The V gene is TRBV19, the J gene TRBJ2-1, with 9 bases that match TRBD1. CDR3 size: 15 residues. CDR1 and CDR2 from the germline V gene are LNHDA and SQIVND (reference sequence). V lost 5 bases to trimming and J lost 8 bases; unmatched junction nucleotides: 10. The DNA of the CDR3 is TGTGCCAGTAGTGGCGAGACAGGGGGTAGCGATGAGCAGTTCTTC. Translation: CASSGETGGSDEQFF.

In this sample, this clonotype turned up many times. V is TRBV12-3 or TRBV12-4 and J is TRBJ2-3; 9 bases are a match to TRBD2. The CDR3 extends over 16 amino acids. The J segment lost 5 bases and the V segment lost 5 bases, leaving 11 bases of the junction unmatched. The CDR3 reads CASSVLAGRGVDTQYF. As DNA, the CDR3 is TGTGCCAGCAGTGTTCTAGCGGGGAGGGGGGTAGATACGCAGTATTTT.

Ten or more counts support this clonotype. The CDR3 region is CASSTTGQLAGNTIYF. The CDR3 nucleotides are TGCGCCAGCAGCACAACAGGACAGCTTGCGGGAAACACCATATATTTT. The chain links TRBV5-1 to TRBJ1-3, with a possible D match to TRBD1 (6 bases). The CDR3 totals 16 residues. The germline V gene encodes CDR1 SGHRS and CDR2 YFSETQ. V lost 4 bases to trimming and J lost 4 bases, with 18 bases between them.

The table lists this clonotype with many counts. V and J are TRBV18 and TRBJ2-6; no clear D gene. Per the germline V gene, CDR1 is KGHSH and CDR2 is LQKENI. The CDR3 totals 16 residues. The V end was cut by 1 base, the J end by 0 bases, with 7 bases between. The CDR3 loop is CASSPLAGSGANVLTF. As DNA, the CDR3 is TGTGCCAGCTCACCACTCGCAGGCTCTGGGGCCAACGTCCTGACTTTC. The full variable domain, in which reference TRBV18 and TRBJ2-6 provide the parts outside the CDR3, is NAGVMQNPRHLVRRRGQEARLRCSPMKGHSHVYWYRQLPEEGLKFMVYLQKENIIDESGMPKERFSAEFPKEGPSILRIQQVVRGDSAAYFCASSPLAGSGANVLTFGAGSRLTVL.

This clonotype was found many times. The CDR3 bases are TGTGCCTGGAGTGGGACAGGCAATCAGCCCCAGCATTTT. This translates into CAWSGTGNQPQHF. The chain employs TRBV30 and TRBJ1-5, with a weak D call TRBD1 (6 bases). With 1 base removed from V and 2 bases from J, the gap between germline ends came to 6 bases. CDR3 length equals 13 residues. CDR1 and CDR2 (germline): GTSNPN, SVGIG (reference sequence).

This clonotype was recorded at least ten times. The chain has TRBV3-1 and TRBJ2-5; 7 bases are a match to TRBD1. The CDR3 totals 16 residues. From germline, CDR1 is LGHDT and CDR2 YNNKEL (reference sequence). The ends lost 3 bases at V and 1 base at J; junction bases unmatched: 8. The CDR3 DNA follows: TGTGCCAGCAGCCACCCACCGGACAGGATCCAAGAGACCCAGTACTTC. Residues: CASSHPPDRIQETQYF.

This clonotype was detected a few times. The V call is TRBV7-9, the J call TRBJ2-3; 10 nucleotides agree with TRBD2. V lost 5 bases and J lost 4; bases outside the gene matches: 6. The V gene's germline CDR1 is SEHNR and CDR2 FQNEAQ (reference sequence). CDR3 length equals 15 residues. The CDR3 loop is CASSLSGRSPDTQYF. CDR3 in DNA: TGTGCCAGCAGCCTTAGCGGGAGGAGCCCAGATACGCAGTATTTT.

This clonotype came up many times. This chain connects TRBV2 to TRBJ2-3; D assignment may be TRBD1 or TRBD2 (6 bases each). Trimming shortened V by 4 bases and J by 5 bases, and 10 bases separated the two germline ends. The CDR3 is 13 residues long. CDR1 SNHLY and CDR2 FYNNEI come from the germline V gene. CDR3 bases: TGTGCCAGCAGTGGGGGGGCGGGAGATACGCAGTATTTT. Its translation is CASSGGAGDTQYF.

This clonotype was recorded at least ten times. The rearrangement links TRBV28 to TRBJ1-6, with a possible D match to TRBD1 (6 bases). The germline V gene encodes CDR1 MDHEN and CDR2 SYDVKM. This CDR3 has 15 amino acids. V dropped 6 bases and J dropped 9 bases, with 18 bases sitting between them. CDR3 sequence: CASRLGGSWGSPLHF. The DNA for the CDR3 is TGTGCCAGCAGACTAGGGGGAAGCTGGGGTTCACCCCTCCACTTT.

The table lists this clonotype with many counts. The V and J genes are TRBV10-3 and TRBJ2-1; perhaps TRBD1 as D (5 bases). Trimming removed 4 bases at V and 0 bases at J, with 10 bases between. CDR1 ENHRY and CDR2 SYGVKD come from the germline V gene. The CDR3 totals 15 residues. CDR3 in DNA: TGTGCCATCAGTGGGGGCAGGAGCTCCTACAATGAGCAGTTCTTC. Its protein is CAISGGRSSYNEQFF.

This clonotype was seen at least ten times. V is TRBV12-3 or TRBV12-4 and J is TRBJ1-2; 8 bases are a match to TRBD1. Losses at the gene ends were 6 bases for V and 4 bases for J; bases not matched to a gene: 1. The CDR3 is 12 residues long. CDR3 sequence reads: CASRGQAYGYTF. CDR3 sequence (DNA): TGTGCCAGCAGGGGACAGGCCTATGGCTACACCTTC.

There are many counts of this clonotype. V is TRBV7-9 and J is TRBJ2-3; D not resolved. Trimming took off 2 bases at V and 6 bases at J, with 12 bases between the two ends. Per germline, CDR1 SEHNR and CDR2 FQNEAQ (reference sequence). There are 14 residues in the CDR3. The CDR3 region is CASSLTTQEDTQYF. The DNA for the CDR3 is TGTGCCAGCAGCTTAACAACCCAAGAGGATACGCAGTATTTT.

This clonotype turned up a few times. The J gene is TRBJ2-5, the V gene TRBV10-3, with a possible D match to TRBD2 (6 bases). This CDR3 region has 17 residues. Germline assignment: CDR1 ENHRY and CDR2 SYGVKD. Trimming left V 3 bases short and J 0 bases short, with 17 bases between. The CDR3 bases are TGTGCCATCAGTGAAGGTGCGGGGACCGCTGACCAAGAGACCCAGTACTTC. Translating it yields CAISEGAGTADQETQYF.

The rearrangement joins TRBV19 to TRBJ2-3, with TRBD2 identical over 11 bases. This CDR3 is built from 13 residues. CDR1 LNHDA and CDR2 SQIVND come from the germline V gene (reference sequence). Unmatched junction bases numbered 9, after V lost 5 bases and J lost 14 bases. CDR3: CASSLGTSGVSYF. As DNA, the CDR3 is TGTGCCAGTAGTCTCGGGACTAGCGGCGTTTCGTATTTT.